The T cell receptor beta chain described here comes from a study of T cells in Graves' hyperthyroidism and ophthalmopathy. Amplification yielded TCR beta CDR3 regions, with RNA transcripts as the source. The TCR CDR3 first-round RT-PCR relied on the HTBI primer set. TCRdb redid the calling of the multiplex PCR reads with MiXCR, one entry per CDR3 protein. The data show 650,000 to 700,000 distinct CDR3 sequences, 17% seen once. Germline CDR1 and CDR2: DFQATT and SNEGSKA (reference sequence). With 0 bases clipped from V and 5 bases from J, the junction kept 7 bases outside the gene matches. This CDR3 has 16 residues. In its sample, this clonotype was seen a few times. Its antigen is unknown. Not enrolled were patients with uncontrolled infection, other autoimmune disease, pregnancy or lactation. Used for diagnoses were clinical symptoms, serum thyroxine and TRAb, thyroid ultrasound and orbital computed tomography.

Study-wide results and caveats: Most thyroid clonotypes expanded above 0.001 appeared in blood too.

The sequenced sample consisted of blood. The TCR originated in a man aged 50-59 years with Graves' hyperthyroidism. The chain has TRBV20-1 and TRBJ1-6; TRBD1 agrees at 7 bases. CDR3 protein: CSARDPVGTDNSPLHF. The CDR3 nucleotides read TGCAGTGCTAGAGATCCGGTCGGGACAGATAATTCACCCCTCCACTTT.